Listed here are 21 T cell receptor beta chains from one sample, sequenced in a study of cytomegalovirus exposure and HLA in healthy donors. This PCR relied on a set of 60 Vbeta primers and 13 Jbeta primers. Repertoires were generated with immunoSEQ multiplex PCR, while TCRdb's copy carries only in-frame clones and drops some. Of around 90,000 clones detected, 65% to 85% appear once; the ten largest clones hold 2.5% to 3%. The sample taken for sequencing was PBMCs. These receptors originate from a young man in good health and CMV-seronegative.

The chain carries TRBV19 and TRBJ1-1; TRBD1 aligns across 7 bases. This CDR3 has 12 amino acids. The trim removed 5 bases at V and 8 bases at J, leaving 5 bases unmatched. Germline V gives CDR1 LNHDA, CDR2 SQIVND (reference sequence). The CDR3 coding sequence is TGTGCCAGTAGTGACCGGGACAGAGAAGCTTTCTTT. Translating gives CASSDRDREAFF. Full variable domain (missing parts from reference TRBV19 and TRBJ1-1): DGGITQSPKYLFRKEGQNVTLSCEQNLNHDAMYWYRQDPGQGLRLIYYSQIVNDFQKGDIAEGYSVSREKKESFPLTVTSAQKNPTAFYLCASSDRDREAFFGQGTRLTVV.

This clone was seen a few times. V usage is TRBV18 and J usage is TRBJ1-1; D gene uncertain. Germline V lookup: CDR1 KGHSH, CDR2 LQKENI. CDR3 length equals 12 residues. Deletions cut 1 base from V and 6 bases from J, with 6 bases between. CDR3 residues: CASSPLKPEAFF. The CDR3 DNA follows: TGTGCCAGCTCACCACTAAAGCCTGAAGCTTTCTTT.

This clone was seen only once. The V gene is TRBV9, the J gene TRBJ1-2; D ambiguous. The CDR3 totals 14 residues. Trimming took 0 bases from V and 4 from J, leaving 10 bases between them. Germline-derived CDR1 and CDR2 are SGDLS and YYNGEE. The CDR3 DNA is TGTGCCAGCAGCGTAGGTGCACGGGGCTATGGCTACACCTTC. Translating gives CASSVGARGYGYTF.

This chain's CDR3 is CSVSGVVSGNTIYF. The CDR3 nucleotides read TGCAGCGTTTCCGGGGTAGTCTCTGGAAACACCATATATTTT. This chain joins TRBV29-1 and TRBJ1-3, with D hard to call. Germline CDR1 reads SQVTM; CDR2 reads ANQGSEA. The CDR3 sequence is 14 residues long. V shed 5 bases and J shed 0 bases, with 11 bases lying between them.

J is TRBJ2-2 and V is TRBV5-1; D might be TRBD2 (7 bases). V lost 5 bases, J lost 11 bases, and 16 bases lay in between. The CDR3 is 13 amino acids. Germline V gene lookup returns CDR1 SGHRS and CDR2 YFSETQ. CDR3 amino acids: CASRVAGARELFF. CDR3 in DNA: TGCGCCAGCAGAGTCGCGGGGGCCCGTGAGCTGTTTTTT.

This chain joins TRBV6-5 and TRBJ1-5; possibly TRBD1 for D (5 bases). This CDR3 spans 14 amino acids. Between the trimmed V and J ends, which lost 6 bases and 0 bases, there was a span of 9 bases. Germline V gene lookup returns CDR1 MNHEY and CDR2 SVGAGI. The CDR3 DNA sequence: TGTGCCAGCAGAGGGGTGGGTAGCAATCAGCCCCAGCATTTT. Translated: CASRGVGSNQPQHF.

This clone has more than one count but fewer than ten. The gene calls are TRBV7-8 and TRBJ1-5; TRBD1 is a possible D gene (6 bases). Deletions cut 3 bases from V and 5 bases from J, with 14 bases between. Per the germline V gene, CDR1 is SGHVS and CDR2 is FQNEAQ. The CDR3 is 15 amino acids. The CDR3 region is CASSLFGTPDQPQHF. Written as DNA, the CDR3 is TGTGCCAGCAGCTTGTTCGGGACACCCGATCAGCCCCAGCATTTT.

CDR3 amino acids: CASSLGQTSSGNTIYF. The DNA of the CDR3 is TGCGCCAGCAGCTTGGGGCAGACAAGCTCTGGAAACACCATATATTTT. The chain has TRBV5-1 and TRBJ1-3, with no clear D. The germline V and J ends were trimmed by 0 bases and 0 bases, with 10 bases remaining between them. The CDR3 has 16 amino acids. CDR1 is SGHRS and CDR2 is YFSETQ in the germline V gene.

The genes are TRBV29-1 and TRBJ1-1; no clear D gene. This CDR3 region has 13 residues. The V end was cut by 1 base, the J end by 1 base, with 7 bases between. In germline, CDR1 is SQVTM, CDR2 ANQGSEA. The CDR3 bases are TGCAGCGTTGAAGGGCCGGGGAACACTGAAGCTTTCTTT. Encoded protein: CSVEGPGNTEAFF.

The chain recombines TRBV5-5 with TRBJ1-2; D gene unclear. The germline V gene encodes CDR1 SGHKS and CDR2 YYEKEE (reference sequence). This CDR3 is built from 13 residues. Trimming shortened V by 1 base and J by 5 bases, and 9 bases separated the two germline ends. CDR3 sequence: CASSLTVFYGYTF. CDR3 DNA: TGTGCCAGCAGCTTGACTGTCTTTTATGGCTACACCTTC.

The chain couples TRBV5-1 to TRBJ1-2, with 10 bases matching TRBD1. Per the germline V gene, CDR1 is SGHRS and CDR2 is YFSETQ. Unmatched junction bases numbered 9, after V lost 0 bases and J lost 7 bases. The CDR3 has 16 amino acids. Here the CDR3 DNA reads TGCGCCAGCAGCTTGGGGACAGGGGGAACCTTTGGTGGCTACACCTTC. It yields the protein CASSLGTGGTFGGYTF.

The genes are TRBV5-1 and TRBJ2-4; D is possibly TRBD2 (6 bases). Per the germline V gene, CDR1 is SGHRS and CDR2 is YFSETQ. V was cut by 5 bases and J by 9 bases, with 12 bases left in between. CDR3 length equals 12 residues. The CDR3 region has the DNA TGCGCCAGCAGGGGAGGATCGGGCATTCAGTACTTC. It specifies CASRGGSGIQYF.

This sequence joins TRBV19 and TRBJ1-2, with unresolved D. Trimming took 7 bases from V and 5 from J, leaving 14 bases between them. Germline V gene lookup returns CDR1 LNHDA and CDR2 SQIVND (reference sequence). This CDR3 spans 13 amino acids. Here the CDR3 DNA reads TGTGCCAGTACTCTGAGGAATGAATATGGCTACACCTTC. Amino acids: CASTLRNEYGYTF.

This clone occurred once. V gene TRBV27 combines with J gene TRBJ1-6; D not certain. Germline V lookup: CDR1 MNHEY, CDR2 SMNVEV (reference sequence). This CDR3 contains 12 residues. The ends were cut back, 6 bases at V and 9 bases at J, with 9 bases in the middle. The chain's CDR3 is CASSPPGSPLHF. In nucleotides, the CDR3 is TGTGCCAGCAGCCCCCCGGGTTCACCCCTCCACTTT.

This sequence joins TRBV6-1 and TRBJ1-1; D is unclear. V lost 7 bases, J lost 0 bases, and 9 bases lay in between. CDR1 and CDR2 from the germline V gene are MNHNS and SASEGT. The CDR3 has 13 amino acids. This CDR3 is CASKRTVNTEAFF. CDR3 in DNA: TGTGCCAGCAAAAGAACAGTGAACACTGAAGCTTTCTTT.

The V and J genes are TRBV18 and TRBJ1-1; TRBD1 agrees at 8 bases. V was pared by 4 bases and J by 3 bases, with 10 bases of the junction left unmatched. Looked up from germline, CDR1 is KGHSH and CDR2 is LQKENI. The CDR3 runs to 16 residues. This CDR3 reads CASSLSYRGTDTEAFF. The CDR3 DNA reads TGTGCCAGCTCACTCTCCTACAGGGGGACGGACACTGAAGCTTTCTTT.

The V gene is TRBV6-5, the J gene TRBJ2-1; the match to TRBD2 covers 10 bases. Germline lookup yields CDR1 MNHEY and CDR2 SVGAGI. There are 15 residues in the CDR3. V dropped 2 bases and J dropped 4; count of bases not matched to a gene: 2. The CDR3 DNA sequence: TGTGCCAGCAGTTACGATAGCGGGGGGTACAATGAGCAGTTCTTC. Translated, it gives CASSYDSGGYNEQFF.

This rearrangement joins TRBV7-2 to TRBJ1-6; D is possibly TRBD1 (5 bases). This CDR3 is built from 12 residues. V gave up 1 base and J gave up 11 bases, with 6 bases separating them. Per germline, CDR1 SGHTA and CDR2 FQGNSA. CDR3 coding DNA: TGTGCCAGCAGCTTAGAACAGGCACCCCTCCACTTT. It encodes CASSLEQAPLHF.

The chain recombines TRBV18 with TRBJ1-6; no firm D call. CDR3 length equals 14 residues. Trimming cost V 2 bases and J 9 bases, with 11 bases left between them. CDR1 is KGHSH and CDR2 is LQKENI in the germline V gene. CDR3 amino acids: CASSPSGAGSPLHF. The CDR3, as DNA: TGTGCCAGCTCACCATCGGGAGCCGGTTCACCCCTCCACTTT.

The V and J genes are TRBV5-4 and TRBJ1-2; D gene unclear. V dropped 0 bases and J dropped 6 bases, with 12 bases sitting between them. This CDR3 comprises 14 residues. The V gene's germline CDR1 is SGHNT and CDR2 YYREEE (reference sequence). The CDR3, as DNA: TGTGCCAGCAGCTTGGGAGAGGGCGTGAATGGCTACACCTTC. Its translation: CASSLGEGVNGYTF. Combining the CDR3 with reference TRBV5-4 and TRBJ1-2 gives the whole variable domain ETGVTQSPTHLIKTRGQQVTLRCSSQSGHNTVSWYQQALGQGPQFIFQYYREEENGRGNFPPRFSGLQFPNYSSELNVNALELDDSALYLCASSLGEGVNGYTFGSGTRLTVV.

V gene TRBV10-3 combines with J gene TRBJ1-3, with D possibly being TRBD1 (5 bases). From germline, CDR1 is ENHRY and CDR2 SYGVKD. V lost 3 bases, J lost 0 bases, and 12 bases lay in between. This CDR3 contains 16 residues. The chain's CDR3 is CAISEGGASSGNTIYF. In nucleotides, the CDR3 is TGTGCCATCAGTGAAGGAGGGGCAAGCTCTGGAAACACCATATATTTT.